This entry lists 10 T cell receptor beta chains sequenced from one sample in a study of human T cells and chemical hapten exposure. The time point was: pre-sensitization, week 0. Treatment indicated: therapeutic diphenylcyclopropenone sensitization with weekly scalp DPC. MiXCR, applied by TCRdb to the RACE reads, yields one record per CDR3 protein. The table records a few hundred thousand distinct CDR3 sequences, around 5.5% of them present only once. The source material was whole blood, sampled in connection with sensitization to the hapten diphenylcyclopropenone (DPC). These receptor sequences come from a woman in her late teens or twenties with alopecia areata. Some clones in this sample may be carry-over from other donors' samples.

This clonotype was counted between two and nine times. The rearrangement links TRBV6-2 or TRBV6-3 to TRBJ1-4; 8 nucleotides agree with TRBD1. The germline V gene has CDR1 MNHEY and CDR2 SVGEGT. The CDR3 totals 15 residues. Germline trimming cut 4 bases from V and 16 bases from J; bases unmatched to any gene: 17. CDR3 protein: CASSSAGAGGETPFF. In DNA form, the CDR3 reads TGTGCCAGCAGTTCCGCCGGTGCAGGGGGCGAAACTCCGTTTTTT.

This clonotype occurred a few times. The gene calls are TRBV7-9 and TRBJ1-2; D is possibly TRBD1 (5 bases). Germline values: CDR1 SEHNR, CDR2 FQNEAQ (reference sequence). Deletions cut 2 bases from V and 6 bases from J, with 13 bases between. There are 14 residues in the CDR3. CDR3 nucleotide sequence: TGTGCCAGCAGCTTACTTGGGGCCTCCCATGGCTACACCTTC. Protein product: CASSLLGASHGYTF.

This clonotype was seen ten or more times. The rearrangement joins TRBV9 to TRBJ1-1, with 8 bases that match TRBD1. This CDR3 is 14 amino acids long. Germline V gene lookup returns CDR1 SGDLS and CDR2 YYNGEE. Losses at the gene ends were 4 bases for V and 5 bases for J; bases not matched to a gene: 7. The CDR3: CASSQGQGGTEAFF. CDR3 in DNA: TGTGCCAGCAGCCAAGGACAGGGCGGGACTGAAGCTTTCTTT.

This clonotype came up many times. This chain connects TRBV20-1 to TRBJ2-5; D tentatively reads TRBD1 or TRBD2 (5 bases each). Trimming shortened V by 5 bases and J by 3 bases, and 16 bases separated the two germline ends. Germline CDR1 DFQATT, CDR2 SNEGSKA (reference sequence). The CDR3 is 14 residues long. For the CDR3, the DNA is TGCAGTGCTCTGACCGGGACCGCCGAAGAGACCCAGTACTTC. Amino acid sequence: CSALTGTAEETQYF.

CDR3 nucleotides: TGTGCCAGCAGCAAAACCCAGGGGCTGCAGGAGCAGTACTTC. As protein: CASSKTQGLQEQYF. The chain has TRBV3-1 and TRBJ2-7; D is perhaps TRBD1 (6 bases). V was pared by 5 bases and J by 7 bases, with 18 bases between. The germline V gene encodes CDR1 LGHDT and CDR2 YNNKEL (reference sequence). This CDR3 contains 14 residues.

On this clonotype itself: A much larger clone lies one base from this, so it may be a read error. The chain has TRBV28 and TRBJ1-2, with 7 bases aligning to TRBD1. The CDR3 loop spans 13 amino acids. Per germline, CDR1 MDHEN and CDR2 SYDVKM. CDR3 in amino acids: CASGFPQGRGYTF. CDR3 in DNA: TGTGCCAGCGGTTTCCCACAGGGGAGAGGCTACACCTTC.

The J gene is TRBJ1-6, the V gene TRBV20-1; D not resolved. The CDR3 runs 16 residues. V lost 1 base, J lost 0 bases, and 10 bases lay in between. In germline, CDR1 is DFQATT, CDR2 SNEGSKA (reference sequence). The CDR3 loop reads CSARVSQSSYNSPLHF. DNA for the CDR3: TGCAGTGCTAGAGTGTCACAGAGCTCCTATAATTCACCCCTCCACTTT.

The table lists this clonotype with a few counts. The genes are TRBV4-2 and TRBJ1-5; the D is unclear. CDR1 and CDR2 from the germline V gene are LGHNA and YNFKEQ. V was shortened by 0 bases and J by 6 bases, with 18 bases between the two germline ends. The CDR3 runs to 17 residues. The CDR3 DNA reads as TGTGCCAGCAGCCAAGATGGAGTAGGCGGGGATGGTCAGCCCCAGCATTTT. Encoded protein: CASSQDGVGGDGQPQHF.

This chain uses TRBV12-3 or TRBV12-4 with TRBJ2-2; a weak D match, TRBD2 (5 bases). CDR3 length equals 15 residues. V gave up 7 bases and J gave up 7 bases, with 19 bases separating them. CDR3 in amino acids: CASIPGVGAGGELFF. The CDR3 DNA follows: TGTGCCAGCATCCCCGGGGTGGGCGCCGGCGGGGAGCTGTTTTTT.

This clonotype has a handful of counts. The genes are TRBV7-2 and TRBJ2-1, with D uncertain. Germline loops: CDR1 SGHTA, CDR2 FQGNSA. The CDR3 has 14 amino acids. Trimming pared 3 bases from V and 12 bases from J, leaving 18 bases between. The CDR3 coding sequence is TGTGCCAGCAGCTTGGAACCACTCGACGTAGGGCAGTTCTTC. Its translation: CASSLEPLDVGQFF.